The rows below give T cell receptor beta chains drawn from one sample of a study of control samples from healthy donors and cancer patients. Assay: immunoSEQ multiplex PCR; the TCRdb copy retains only in-frame clones and omits some. The sample lists some 13,000 clones; about four fifths were seen once. The sequencing input was formalin-fixed, paraffin-embedded tissue. These receptors all stem from a male donor with melanoma. Each CDR3 is given with its conserved first and last residue. The D gene is left open where the match is weak. Size is omitted from some rows. Given values are once, few, many or a class for expanded clones.

V gene	J gene	clone size	D gene	CDR3 DNA	CDR3 protein
TRBV19	TRBJ2-1	.	.	TGTGCCAGTAGCCGGGACTCACGAGGCAATGAGCAGTTCTTC	CASSRDSRGNEQFF
TRBV7-2	TRBJ2-3	.	TRBD2	TGTGCCAGCCGTATAACTAGCGGGGGATCCACAGATACGCAGTATTTT	CASRITSGGSTDTQYF
TRBV2	TRBJ1-4	.	.	TGTGCCAGCAACGAGGGGCGGGGCAATGAAAAACTGTTTTTT	CASNEGRGNEKLFF
TRBV20-1	TRBJ1-2	.	.	TGCAGTGCTAGAGATCACCCCATCCACACCTTC	CSARDHPIHTF
TRBV7-3	TRBJ2-5	once	.	TGTGCCAGCAGCTTCCAGGGGGGTACCGAAGAGACCCAGTACTTC	CASSFQGGTEETQYF
TRBV3-1/TRBV3-2	TRBJ2-1	.	TRBD2	TGTGCCAGCAGCCAAGAGGTTGGGCCTAGCGGGGACTATGAGCAGTTCTTC	CASSQEVGPSGDYEQFF
TRBV11-2	TRBJ2-1	few	.	TGTGCCAGCAGCTCTCCGTCGGGGGCCCCGCGTCTATACAATGAGCAGTTCTTC	CASSSPSGAPRLYNEQFF
TRBV10-3	TRBJ1-5	.	.	TGTGCCATCAGTGATAGCCGGACAAACCATCAGCCCCAGCATTTT	CAISDSRTNHQPQHF
TRBV7-6	TRBJ2-3	.	.	TGTGCCAGCAGCTTAGGGTCTAGACTAACGGCAGATACGCAGTATTTT	CASSLGSRLTADTQYF
TRBV7-9	TRBJ1-4	.	.	TGTGCCAGCAGCTTCGGCAGAGATAATGAAAAACTGTTTTTT	CASSFGRDNEKLFF
TRBV5-1	TRBJ1-2	.	.	TGCGCCAGCAGCTTGCCCCACGATGTGTATGGCTACACCTTC	CASSLPHDVYGYTF
TRBV6-5	TRBJ2-7	.	TRBD1	TGTGCCAGCAGTTACAGGCTACAGGGGGTTGGTTACGAGCAGTACTTC	CASSYRLQGVGYEQYF
TRBV28	TRBJ2-2	.	TRBD1	TGTGCCAGCCGGGACAGGGGCTCCTACACCGGGGAGCTGTTTTTT	CASRDRGSYTGELFF
TRBV5-1	TRBJ2-7	.	TRBD2	TGCGCCAGCAGCTTGGGACTAGCCCCTGATCGCGAGCAGTACTTC	CASSLGLAPDREQYF
TRBV20-1	TRBJ1-2	.	.	TGCAGTGCTAGTTCGGCAGATAATAACTATGGCTACACCTTC	CSASSADNNYGYTF
TRBV3-1/TRBV3-2	TRBJ2-5	.	.	TGTGCCAGCAGCCAAGGAGATCAAGAGACCCAGTACTTC	CASSQGDQETQYF
TRBV4-2	TRBJ2-3	.	.	TGTGCCAGCAGCCAAGAGGATGGAAGGGCAGATACGCAGTATTTT	CASSQEDGRADTQYF
TRBV4-2	TRBJ1-1	.	.	TGTGCCAGCAGCCAAGTCCCAGGGTACGTGAGTGCTTTCTTT	CASSQVPGYVSAFF
TRBV29-1	TRBJ2-3	.	.	TGCAGCGTTGGCTTAGGAGTTAGCACAGATACGCAGTATTTT	CSVGLGVSTDTQYF
TRBV7-2	TRBJ1-1	.	.	TGTGCCAGCAGCCAACTGGCAGGGACTGAAGCTTTCTTT	CASSQLAGTEAFF
TRBV6-1	TRBJ1-3	.	.	TGTGCCAGCAGTGACCGTCAGCCTGGAAACACCATATATTTT	CASSDRQPGNTIYF
TRBV5-4	TRBJ2-2	once	TRBD2	TGTGCCAGCAGCGTGGGACTAGCGGACCCGAACACCGGGGAGCTGTTTTTT	CASSVGLADPNTGELFF
TRBV6-2/TRBV6-3	TRBJ2-5	.	TRBD2	TGTGCCAGCAGTTACTCGAGACAGCGGGGGGCGTCTCAAGAGACCCAGTACTTC	CASSYSRQRGASQETQYF
TRBV11-2	TRBJ2-1	.	TRBD2	TGTGCCAGCAGCTTAGCGGGGGGTCTCAATGAGCAGTTCTTC	CASSLAGGLNEQFF
TRBV12-2	TRBJ1-2	.	.	TGTGCAAGTCGCTCCCCCCCCACTCCGGGACAGGGTTCTCTCGGTGAGGGCTACACCTTC	CASRSPPTPGQGSLGEGYTF
TRBV11-2	TRBJ1-5	.	.	TGTGCCAGCAGCTTAGGAGGGGGGAGGGGTCAGCCCCAGCATTTT	CASSLGGGRGQPQHF
TRBV3-1/TRBV3-2	TRBJ2-7	.	TRBD1	TGTGCCAGCAGCCCGAAAGACAGGGGGCGCTACGAGCAGTACTTC	CASSPKDRGRYEQYF
TRBV19	TRBJ2-3	.	.	TGTGCCAGTAGTACCTTCACAGATACGCAGTATTTT	CASSTFTDTQYF
TRBV24-1	TRBJ1-2	.	.	TGTGCCACCAGTAGCGCCGGATACTATGGCTACACCTTC	CATSSAGYYGYTF
TRBV7-9	TRBJ1-1	.	.	TGTGCCAGCAGCTTAACCGCGGCAGGCGGCAATGAAGCTTTCTTT	CASSLTAAGGNEAFF
TRBV19	TRBJ2-3	.	.	TGTGCCAGTAGTACCTGGACGGCTACTAGCACAGATACGCAGTATTTT	CASSTWTATSTDTQYF
TRBV6-5	TRBJ2-3	.	.	TGTGCCTCCAGGGGTTCAGATACGCAGTATTTT	CASRGSDTQYF
TRBV2	TRBJ2-7	once	.	TGTGCCAGCAGGGTGTCAAACCTCTACGAGCAGTACTTC	CASRVSNLYEQYF
TRBV5-4	TRBJ1-6	few	.	TGTGCCAGCAGCTCGGACGGGAGGGCCAATTCACCCCTCCACTTT	CASSSDGRANSPLHF
TRBV29-1	TRBJ2-6	.	.	TGCAGCGTTGAGATAAGGGAGACACGCACCTCTGGGGCCAACGTCCTGACTTTC	CSVEIRETRTSGANVLTF
TRBV7-2	TRBJ2-1	.	.	TGTGCCAGCAGCCCTAGGGGGCGGGGGGCACGGGTAGATGAGCAGTTCTTC	CASSPRGRGARVDEQFF
TRBV9	TRBJ2-2	.	.	TGTGCCAGCAGCGTAAGTGGGAACACCGGGGAGCTGTTTTTT	CASSVSGNTGELFF
TRBV5-1	TRBJ1-3	.	.	TGCGCCAGCAGCTTGGAAGGCAGAAGTGGAAACACCATATATTTT	CASSLEGRSGNTIYF
TRBV7-9	TRBJ2-5	.	TRBD1	TGTGCCAGCAGCTCCTCCCAGGACAGGTTTAAAGAGACCCAGTACTTC	CASSSSQDRFKETQYF
TRBV2	TRBJ1-1	.	.	TGTGCCAGCAGTGAATCAGGGTTGGGCACTGAAGCTTTCTTT	CASSESGLGTEAFF
TRBV15	TRBJ2-1	few	.	TGTGCCACCAGCAGAGAGTTAGGACAGATCTACAATGAGCAGTTCTTC	CATSRELGQIYNEQFF
TRBV28	TRBJ2-1	.	TRBD2	TGTGCCACCGGGGGGGGGAACTACAATGAGCAGTTCTTC	CATGGGNYNEQFF
TRBV4-2	TRBJ2-6	.	.	TGTGCCAGCAGCCAAGCGCAGGGCTTCTCTGGGGCTAACGTCCTGACTTTC	CASSQAQGFSGANVLTF
TRBV3-1/TRBV3-2	TRBJ1-1	.	.	TGTGCCAGCAGCCAAGGACCCCCGGGCTATAACACTGAAGCTTTCTTT	CASSQGPPGYNTEAFF
TRBV7-9	TRBJ2-5	few	.	TGTGCCAGCAGCTTAGGGCAGATCCAAGAGACCCAGTACTTC	CASSLGQIQETQYF
TRBV11-2	TRBJ1-6	.	.	TGTGCCAGCAGCTCCGTGTCGAATTCACCCCTCCACTTT	CASSSVSNSPLHF
TRBV7-7	TRBJ2-3	.	.	TGTGCCAGCAGCCCCGCAGGCGAGATTCCTACAGATACGCAGTATTTT	CASSPAGEIPTDTQYF
TRBV7-9	TRBJ1-1	few	.	TGTGCCAGCAGCTTAAACAGCATGAACACTGAAGCTTTCTTT	CASSLNSMNTEAFF
TRBV5-1	TRBJ2-5	.	.	TGCGCCAGCAGCAAGGACGTTCAAGAGACCCAGTACTTC	CASSKDVQETQYF
TRBV28	TRBJ2-3	.	TRBD1	TGTGCCAGCAGTACCTCCCCAGGTGGCAGGGGGCGTGATACGCAGTATTTT	CASSTSPGGRGRDTQYF
TRBV7-2	TRBJ2-2	.	.	TGTGCCAGCAGCCCGCAGGGGTACACCGGGGAGCTGTTTTTT	CASSPQGYTGELFF
TRBV5-4	TRBJ1-3	.	TRBD1	TGTGCCAGCAGCCCCGGGACAGGGTTCTCTGGAAACACCATATATTTT	CASSPGTGFSGNTIYF
TRBV11-2	TRBJ1-1	.	TRBD1	TGTGCCAGCAGGACAGGGGGAAAGGACACTGAAGCTTTCTTT	CASRTGGKDTEAFF